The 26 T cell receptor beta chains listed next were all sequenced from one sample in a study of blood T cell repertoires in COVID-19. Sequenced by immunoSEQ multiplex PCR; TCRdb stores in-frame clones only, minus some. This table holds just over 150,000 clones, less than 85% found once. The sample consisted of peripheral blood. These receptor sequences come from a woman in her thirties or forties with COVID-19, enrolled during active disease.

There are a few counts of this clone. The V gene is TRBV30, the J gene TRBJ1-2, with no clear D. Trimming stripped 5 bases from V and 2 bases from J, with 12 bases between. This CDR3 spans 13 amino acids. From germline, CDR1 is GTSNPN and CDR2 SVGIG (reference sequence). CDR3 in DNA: TGTGCCTGGCGGTACAGAGAAAACTATGGCTACACCTTC. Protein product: CAWRYRENYGYTF.

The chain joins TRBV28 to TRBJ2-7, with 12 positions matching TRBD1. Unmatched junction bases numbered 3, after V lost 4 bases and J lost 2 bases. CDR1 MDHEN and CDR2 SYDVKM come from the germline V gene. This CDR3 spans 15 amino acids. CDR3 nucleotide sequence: TGTGCCAGCAGTTCCGGGACAGGGGGCACCTACGAGCAGTACTTC. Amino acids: CASSSGTGGTYEQYF.

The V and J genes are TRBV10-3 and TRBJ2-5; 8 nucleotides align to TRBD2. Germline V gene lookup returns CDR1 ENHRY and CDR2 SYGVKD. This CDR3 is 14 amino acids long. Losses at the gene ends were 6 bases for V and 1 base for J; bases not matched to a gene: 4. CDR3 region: CAISTTSGQETQYF. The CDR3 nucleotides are TGTGCCATCAGCACTACTAGCGGCCAAGAGACCCAGTACTTC.

The CDR3 is CASRGAGERRVADTQYF. The CDR3 DNA sequence: TGTGCCTCCAGGGGGGCAGGGGAGAGGAGGGTGGCAGATACGCAGTATTTT. The chain uses TRBV5-5 and TRBJ2-3; a possible D gene is TRBD1 (7 bases). V was shortened by 10 bases and J by 4 bases, with 28 bases between the two germline ends. The CDR3 totals 17 residues. Germline CDR1 reads SGHKS; CDR2 reads YYEKEE (reference sequence).

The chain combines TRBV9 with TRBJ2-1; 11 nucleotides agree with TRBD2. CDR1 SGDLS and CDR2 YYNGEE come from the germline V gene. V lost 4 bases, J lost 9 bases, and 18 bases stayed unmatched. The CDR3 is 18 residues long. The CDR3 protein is CASSPPGLADLGRLEQFF. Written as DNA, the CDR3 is TGTGCCAGCAGCCCTCCGGGACTAGCGGACCTCGGTAGACTTGAGCAGTTCTTC.

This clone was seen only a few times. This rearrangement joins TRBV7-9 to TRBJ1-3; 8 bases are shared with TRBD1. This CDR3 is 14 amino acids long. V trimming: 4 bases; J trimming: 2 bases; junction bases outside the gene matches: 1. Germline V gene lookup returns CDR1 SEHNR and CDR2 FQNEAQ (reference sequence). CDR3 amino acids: CASSSQGAGNTIYF. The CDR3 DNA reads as TGTGCCAGCAGCTCACAGGGGGCTGGAAACACCATATATTTT.

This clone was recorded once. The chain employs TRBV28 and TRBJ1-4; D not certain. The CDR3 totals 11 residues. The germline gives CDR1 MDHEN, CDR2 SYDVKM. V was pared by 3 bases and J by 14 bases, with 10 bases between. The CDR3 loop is CASSFGRVLFF. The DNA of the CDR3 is TGTGCCAGCAGTTTTGGCCGGGTTCTGTTTTTT.

The CDR3 is CASSFPGEQGRRAFF. CDR3 nucleotide sequence: TGTGCCAGCAGTTTCCCCGGAGAACAGGGGAGGCGGGCTTTCTTT. The V and J genes are TRBV28 and TRBJ1-1; 7 nucleotides match TRBD1. With 3 bases clipped from V and 11 bases from J, the junction kept 15 bases outside the gene matches. Germline loops: CDR1 MDHEN, CDR2 SYDVKM. The CDR3 contains 15 residues.

Here the CDR3 reads CASSSVGARNQPQHF. CDR3 nucleotides: TGTGCCAGCAGTTCTGTGGGGGCACGCAATCAGCCCCAGCATTTT. The chain recombines TRBV7-8 with TRBJ1-5; perhaps TRBD1 as D (6 bases). Per the germline V gene, CDR1 is SGHVS and CDR2 is FQNEAQ. V dropped 6 bases and J dropped 2 bases, with 14 bases sitting between them. The CDR3 contains 15 residues.

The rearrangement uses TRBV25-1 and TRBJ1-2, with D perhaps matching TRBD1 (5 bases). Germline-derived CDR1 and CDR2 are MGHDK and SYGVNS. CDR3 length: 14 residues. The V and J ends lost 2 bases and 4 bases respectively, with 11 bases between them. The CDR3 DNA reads TGTGCCAGCAGTGAACCGGGACTTATCTATGGCTACACCTTC. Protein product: CASSEPGLIYGYTF.

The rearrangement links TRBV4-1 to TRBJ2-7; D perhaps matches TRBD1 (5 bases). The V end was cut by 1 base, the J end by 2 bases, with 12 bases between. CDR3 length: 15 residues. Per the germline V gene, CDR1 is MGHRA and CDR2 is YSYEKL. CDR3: CASSQVAGQTYEQYF. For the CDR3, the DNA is TGCGCCAGCAGCCAAGTTGCAGGGCAAACCTACGAGCAGTACTTC.

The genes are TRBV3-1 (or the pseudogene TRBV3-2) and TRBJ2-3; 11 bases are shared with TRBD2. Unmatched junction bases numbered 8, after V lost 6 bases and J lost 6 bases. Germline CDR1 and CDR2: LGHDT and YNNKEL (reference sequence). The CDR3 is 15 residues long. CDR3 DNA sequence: TGTGCCAGCAGTAAACTAGCGGGAGTTTGGGATACGCAGTATTTT. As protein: CASSKLAGVWDTQYF.

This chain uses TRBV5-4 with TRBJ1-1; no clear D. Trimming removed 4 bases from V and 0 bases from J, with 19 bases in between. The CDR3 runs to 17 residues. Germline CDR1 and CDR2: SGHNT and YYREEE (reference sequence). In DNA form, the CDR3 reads TGTGCCAGCAGCCCGTTGGCCCCACCAGTAATGAACACTGAAGCTTTCTTT. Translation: CASSPLAPPVMNTEAFF.

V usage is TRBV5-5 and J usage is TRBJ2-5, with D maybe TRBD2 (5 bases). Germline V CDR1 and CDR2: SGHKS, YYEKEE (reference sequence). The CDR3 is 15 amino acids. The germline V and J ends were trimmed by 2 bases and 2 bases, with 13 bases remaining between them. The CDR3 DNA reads TGTGCCAGCAGCTTTCTCTGGGGAGAACAAGAGACCCAGTACTTC. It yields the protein CASSFLWGEQETQYF.

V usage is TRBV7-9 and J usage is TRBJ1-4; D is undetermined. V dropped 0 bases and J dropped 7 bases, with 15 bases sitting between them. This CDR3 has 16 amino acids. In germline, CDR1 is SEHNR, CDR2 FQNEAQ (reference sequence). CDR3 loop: CASSLAMGRFGEKLFF. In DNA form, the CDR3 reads TGTGCCAGCAGCTTAGCGATGGGGAGGTTTGGTGAAAAACTGTTTTTT. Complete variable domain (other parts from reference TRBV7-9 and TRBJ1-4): DTGVSQNPRHKITKRGQNVTFRCDPISEHNRLYWYRQTLGQGPEFLTYFQNEAQLEKSRLLSDRFSAERPKGSFSTLEIQRTEQGDSAMYLCASSLAMGRFGEKLFFGSGTQLSVL.

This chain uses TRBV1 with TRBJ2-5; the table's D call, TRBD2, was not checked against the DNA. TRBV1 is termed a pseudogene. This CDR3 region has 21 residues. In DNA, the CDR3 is TGCACCAGCAGCCCACCCGAGTCCCCCAGGGAGGTTGGGGGGAGGAGGGAGACCCAGTACTTC. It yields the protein CTSSPPESPREVGGRRETQYF.

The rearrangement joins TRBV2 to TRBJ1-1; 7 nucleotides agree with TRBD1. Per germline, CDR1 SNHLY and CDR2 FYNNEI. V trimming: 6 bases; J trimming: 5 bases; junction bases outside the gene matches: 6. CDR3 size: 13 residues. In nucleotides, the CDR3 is TGTGCCAGCAGCAGGGGGGCTGCGACTGAAGCTTTCTTT. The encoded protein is CASSRGAATEAFF.

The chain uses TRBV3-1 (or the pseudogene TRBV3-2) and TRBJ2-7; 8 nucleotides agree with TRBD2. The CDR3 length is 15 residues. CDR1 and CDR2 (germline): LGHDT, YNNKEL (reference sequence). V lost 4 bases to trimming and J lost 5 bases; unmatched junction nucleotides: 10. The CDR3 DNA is TGTGCCAGCAGCCCCACGCACGGGAGGGCTCACGAGCAGTACTTC. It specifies CASSPTHGRAHEQYF.

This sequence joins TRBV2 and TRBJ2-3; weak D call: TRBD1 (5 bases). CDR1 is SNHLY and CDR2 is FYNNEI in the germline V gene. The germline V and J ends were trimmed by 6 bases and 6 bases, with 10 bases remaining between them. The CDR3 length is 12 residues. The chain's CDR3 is CASRGLGDTQYF. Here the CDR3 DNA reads TGTGCCAGCAGGGGGCTAGGGGATACGCAGTATTTT. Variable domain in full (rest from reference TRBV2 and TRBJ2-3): EPEVTQTPSHQVTQMGQEVILRCVPISNHLYFYWYRQILGQKVEFLVSFYNNEISEKSEIFDDQFSVERPDGSNFTLKIRSTKLEDSAMYFCASRGLGDTQYFGPGTRLTVL.

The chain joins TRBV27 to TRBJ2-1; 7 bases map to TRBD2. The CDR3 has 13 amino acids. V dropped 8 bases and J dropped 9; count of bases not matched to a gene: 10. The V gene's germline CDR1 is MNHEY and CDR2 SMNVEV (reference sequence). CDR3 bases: TGTGCCAGCGCCTTGGGGGGGACGGGTGAGCAGTTCTTC. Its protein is CASALGGTGEQFF.

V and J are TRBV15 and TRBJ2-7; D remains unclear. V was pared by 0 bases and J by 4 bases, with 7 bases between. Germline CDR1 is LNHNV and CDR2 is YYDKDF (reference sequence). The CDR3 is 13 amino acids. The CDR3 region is CATSREFEYEQYV. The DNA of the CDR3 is TGTGCCACCAGCAGAGAATTTGAGTACGAGCAGTACGTC.

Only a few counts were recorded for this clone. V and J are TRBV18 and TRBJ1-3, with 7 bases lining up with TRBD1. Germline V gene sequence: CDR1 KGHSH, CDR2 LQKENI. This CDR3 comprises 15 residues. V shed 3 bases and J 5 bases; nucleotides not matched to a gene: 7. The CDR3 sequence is CASSPWDSQRNTIYF. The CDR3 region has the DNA TGTGCCAGCTCACCTTGGGACAGTCAAAGAAACACCATATATTTT.

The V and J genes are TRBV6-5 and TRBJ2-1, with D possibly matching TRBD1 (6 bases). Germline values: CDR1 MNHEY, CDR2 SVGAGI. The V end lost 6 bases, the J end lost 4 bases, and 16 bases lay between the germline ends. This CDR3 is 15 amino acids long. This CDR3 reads CASSPTGRSYNEQFF. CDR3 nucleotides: TGTGCCAGCAGCCCAACAGGGCGCTCTTACAATGAGCAGTTCTTC.

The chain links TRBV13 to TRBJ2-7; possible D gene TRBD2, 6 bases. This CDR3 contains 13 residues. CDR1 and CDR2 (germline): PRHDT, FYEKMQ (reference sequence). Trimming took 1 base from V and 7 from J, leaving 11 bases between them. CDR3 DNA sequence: TGTGCCAGCAGCTTAGCCCTCCGGGGGGAGCAGTACTTC. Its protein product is CASSLALRGEQYF.

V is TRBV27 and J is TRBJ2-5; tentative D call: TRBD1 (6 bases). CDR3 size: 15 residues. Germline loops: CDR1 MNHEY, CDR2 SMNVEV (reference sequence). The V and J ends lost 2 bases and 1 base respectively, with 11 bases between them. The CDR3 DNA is TGTGCCAGCAGTTTACGGTGGGACATCCAAGAGACCCAGTACTTC. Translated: CASSLRWDIQETQYF.

Written as DNA, the CDR3 is TGTGCCAGCAGCGAAGGGGTCGGGGGAACCTACGAGCAGTACGTC. It yields the protein CASSEGVGGTYEQYV. The chain combines TRBV7-6 with TRBJ2-7; maybe TRBD2 (6 bases). The length of the CDR3 is 15 residues. From germline, CDR1 is SGHVS and CDR2 FNYEAQ. The V end lost 5 bases, the J end lost 2 bases, and 16 bases lay between the germline ends.